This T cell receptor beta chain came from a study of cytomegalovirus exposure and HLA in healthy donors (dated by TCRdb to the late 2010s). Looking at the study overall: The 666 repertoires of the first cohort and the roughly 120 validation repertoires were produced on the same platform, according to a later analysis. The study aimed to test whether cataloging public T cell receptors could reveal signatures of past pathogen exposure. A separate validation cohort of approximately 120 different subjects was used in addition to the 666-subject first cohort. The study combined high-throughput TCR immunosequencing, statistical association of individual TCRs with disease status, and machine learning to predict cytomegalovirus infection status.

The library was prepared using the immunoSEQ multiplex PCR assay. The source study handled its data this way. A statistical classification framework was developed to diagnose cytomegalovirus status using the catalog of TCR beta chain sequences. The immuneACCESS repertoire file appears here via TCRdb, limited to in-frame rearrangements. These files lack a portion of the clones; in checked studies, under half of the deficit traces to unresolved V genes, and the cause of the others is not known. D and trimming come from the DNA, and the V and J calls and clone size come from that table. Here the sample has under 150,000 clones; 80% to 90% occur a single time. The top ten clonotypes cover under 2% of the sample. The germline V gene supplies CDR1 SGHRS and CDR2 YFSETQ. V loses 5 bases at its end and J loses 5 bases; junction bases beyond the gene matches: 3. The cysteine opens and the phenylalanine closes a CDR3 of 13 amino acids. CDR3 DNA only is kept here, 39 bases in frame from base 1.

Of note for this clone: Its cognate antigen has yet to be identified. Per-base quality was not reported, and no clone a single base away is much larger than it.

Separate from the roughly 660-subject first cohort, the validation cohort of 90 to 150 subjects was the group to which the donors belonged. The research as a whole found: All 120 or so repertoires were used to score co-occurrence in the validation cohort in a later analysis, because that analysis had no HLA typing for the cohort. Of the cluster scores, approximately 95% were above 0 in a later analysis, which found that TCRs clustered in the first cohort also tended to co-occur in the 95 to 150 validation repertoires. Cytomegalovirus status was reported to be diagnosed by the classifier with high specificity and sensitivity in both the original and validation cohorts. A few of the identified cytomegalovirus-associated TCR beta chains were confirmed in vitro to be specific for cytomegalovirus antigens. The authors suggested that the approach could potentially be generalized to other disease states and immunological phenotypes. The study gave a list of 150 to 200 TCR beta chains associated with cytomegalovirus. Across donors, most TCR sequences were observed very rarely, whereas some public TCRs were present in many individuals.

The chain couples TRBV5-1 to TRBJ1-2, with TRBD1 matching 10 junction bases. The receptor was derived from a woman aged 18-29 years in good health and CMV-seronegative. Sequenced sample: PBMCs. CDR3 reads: CASSKGQGYGYTF. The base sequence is TGCGCCAGCAGTAAGGGACAGGGGTATGGCTACACCTTC.